This T cell receptor beta chain was identified during a study of blood T cell repertoires in COVID-19. Study-wide background: Nucleic acid was either cDNA or gDNA, and it came from T cells, B-cell-depleted T cells, or PBMCs.

The protocol was immunoSEQ multiplex PCR, while the TCRdb copy is restricted to in-frame clones and leaves out a portion. Of 140,000 to 150,000 clones in the sample, 80% to 90% were seen once. V lost 0 bases, J lost 7 bases, and 4 bases lay in between. Germline lookup yields CDR1 SGHNT and CDR2 YYREEE (reference sequence). The CDR3 sequence is 11 residues long. This chain connects TRBV5-4 to TRBJ1-1; D is uncertain. The sequence came from a human donor with acute or convalescent COVID-19. The donor label of this sample is uncertain. The sample consisted of peripheral blood. In nucleotides, the CDR3 is TGTGCCAGCAGCTTGGGTCTTGAAGCTTTCTTT. Its protein is CASSLGLEAFF.